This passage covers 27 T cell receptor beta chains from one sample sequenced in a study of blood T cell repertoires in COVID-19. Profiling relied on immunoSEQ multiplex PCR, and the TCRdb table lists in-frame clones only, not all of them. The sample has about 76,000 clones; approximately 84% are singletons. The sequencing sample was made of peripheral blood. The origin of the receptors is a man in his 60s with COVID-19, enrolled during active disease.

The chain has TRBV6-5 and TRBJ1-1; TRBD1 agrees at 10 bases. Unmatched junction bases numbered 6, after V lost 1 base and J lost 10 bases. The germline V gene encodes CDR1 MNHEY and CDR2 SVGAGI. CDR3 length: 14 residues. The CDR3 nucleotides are TGTGCCAGCAGTTACTTGAGGACAGGGGGAGTAGCTTTCTTT. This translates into CASSYLRTGGVAFF.

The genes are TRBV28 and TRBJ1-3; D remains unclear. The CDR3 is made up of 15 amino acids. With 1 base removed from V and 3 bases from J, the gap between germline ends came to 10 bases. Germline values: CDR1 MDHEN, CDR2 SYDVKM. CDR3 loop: CASSLSDIYGNTIYF. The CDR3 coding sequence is TGTGCCAGCAGTTTATCCGACATCTATGGAAACACCATATATTTT.

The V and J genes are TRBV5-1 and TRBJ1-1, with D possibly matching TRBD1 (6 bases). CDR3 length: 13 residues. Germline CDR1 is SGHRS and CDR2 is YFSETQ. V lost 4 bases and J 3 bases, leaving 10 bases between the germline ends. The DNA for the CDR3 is TGCGCCAGCAGCCTAAAGGGGGACACTGAAGCTTTCTTT. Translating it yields CASSLKGDTEAFF.

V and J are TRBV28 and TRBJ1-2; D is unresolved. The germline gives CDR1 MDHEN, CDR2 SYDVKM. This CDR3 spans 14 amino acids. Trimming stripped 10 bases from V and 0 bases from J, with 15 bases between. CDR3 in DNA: TGTGCCATCGTGGCGGGCCAGGCTAACTATGGCTACACCTTC. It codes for CAIVAGQANYGYTF.

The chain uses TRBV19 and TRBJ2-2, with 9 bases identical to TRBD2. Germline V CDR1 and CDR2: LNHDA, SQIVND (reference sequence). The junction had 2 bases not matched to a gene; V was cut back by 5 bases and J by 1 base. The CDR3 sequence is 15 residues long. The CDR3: CASSQAGGNTGELFF. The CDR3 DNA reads TGTGCCAGTAGTCAAGCGGGAGGGAACACCGGGGAGCTGTTTTTT. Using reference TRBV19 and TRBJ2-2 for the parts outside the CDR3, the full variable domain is DGGITQSPKYLFRKEGQNVTLSCEQNLNHDAMYWYRQDPGQGLRLIYYSQIVNDFQKGDIAEGYSVSREKKESFPLTVTSAQKNPTAFYLCASSQAGGNTGELFFGEGSRLTVL.

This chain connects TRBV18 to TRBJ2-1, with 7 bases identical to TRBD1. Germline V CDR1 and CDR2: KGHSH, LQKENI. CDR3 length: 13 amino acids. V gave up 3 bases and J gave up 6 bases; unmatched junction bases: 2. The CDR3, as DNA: TGTGCCAGCTCACCCACAGGGGCCAATGAGCAGTTCTTC. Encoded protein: CASSPTGANEQFF.

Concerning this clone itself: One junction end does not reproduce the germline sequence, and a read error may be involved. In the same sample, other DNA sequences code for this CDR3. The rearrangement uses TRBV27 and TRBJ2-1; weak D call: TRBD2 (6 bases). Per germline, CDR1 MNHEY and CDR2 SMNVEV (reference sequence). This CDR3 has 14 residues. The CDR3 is CASSAGLSYNEQFF. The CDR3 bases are TGTGCCAGCTCCGCGGGACTGTCCTACAATGAGCAATTCTTC.

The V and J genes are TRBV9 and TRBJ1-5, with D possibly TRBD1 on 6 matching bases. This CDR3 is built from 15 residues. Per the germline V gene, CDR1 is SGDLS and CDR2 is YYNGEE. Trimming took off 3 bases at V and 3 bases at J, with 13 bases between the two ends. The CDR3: CASSGGPGDNQPQHF. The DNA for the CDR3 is TGTGCCAGCAGCGGTGGGCCAGGGGACAATCAGCCCCAGCATTTT.

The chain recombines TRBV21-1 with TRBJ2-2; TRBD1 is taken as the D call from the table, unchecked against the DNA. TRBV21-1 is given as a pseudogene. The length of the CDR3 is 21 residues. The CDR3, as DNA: TGTGCCAGCAGTAAAAGGGCCGGGACAGGGGCCAGACTTCAGAACACCGGGGAGCTGTTTTTT. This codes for CASSKRAGTGARLQNTGELFF.

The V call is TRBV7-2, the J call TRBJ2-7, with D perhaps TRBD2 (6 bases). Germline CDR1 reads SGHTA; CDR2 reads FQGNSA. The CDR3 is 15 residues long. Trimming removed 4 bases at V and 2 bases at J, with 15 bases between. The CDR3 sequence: CASSSRGGPTYEQYF. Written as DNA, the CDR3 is TGTGCCAGCAGCTCGCGGGGCGGGCCGACCTACGAGCAGTACTTC. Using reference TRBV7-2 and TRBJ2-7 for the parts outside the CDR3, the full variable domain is GAGVSQSPSNKVTEKGKDVELRCDPISGHTALYWYRQSLGQGLEFLIYFQGNSAPDKSGLPSDRFSAERTGGSVSTLTIQRTQQEDSAVYLCASSSRGGPTYEQYFGPGTRLTVT.

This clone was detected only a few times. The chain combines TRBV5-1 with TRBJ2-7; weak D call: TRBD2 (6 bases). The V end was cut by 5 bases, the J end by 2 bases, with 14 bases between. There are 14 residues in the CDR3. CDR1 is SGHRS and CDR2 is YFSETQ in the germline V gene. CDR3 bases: TGCGCCAGCAGATGGGGGGAAGGCACCTACGAGCAGTACTTC. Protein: CASRWGEGTYEQYF.

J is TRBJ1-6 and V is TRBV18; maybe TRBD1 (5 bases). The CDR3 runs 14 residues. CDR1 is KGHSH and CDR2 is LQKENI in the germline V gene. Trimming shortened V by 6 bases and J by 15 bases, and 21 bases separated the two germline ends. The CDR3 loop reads CASSSGTADVSLHF. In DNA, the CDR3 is TGTGCCAGCTCTTCCGGGACTGCTGACGTGAGCCTCCACTTT.

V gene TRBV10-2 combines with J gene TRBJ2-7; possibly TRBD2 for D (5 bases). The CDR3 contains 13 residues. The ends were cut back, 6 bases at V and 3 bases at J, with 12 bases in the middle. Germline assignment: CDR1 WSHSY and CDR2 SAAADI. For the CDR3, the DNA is TGCGCCAGCAGCGTGGACTCTTACTACGAGCAGTACTTC. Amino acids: CASSVDSYYEQYF.

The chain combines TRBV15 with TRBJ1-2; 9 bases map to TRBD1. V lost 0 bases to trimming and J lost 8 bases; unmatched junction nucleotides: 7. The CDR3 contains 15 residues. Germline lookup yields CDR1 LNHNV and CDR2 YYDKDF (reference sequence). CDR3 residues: CATSRDKGQGSGYTF. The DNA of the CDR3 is TGTGCCACCAGCAGAGACAAGGGACAGGGAAGCGGCTACACCTTC.

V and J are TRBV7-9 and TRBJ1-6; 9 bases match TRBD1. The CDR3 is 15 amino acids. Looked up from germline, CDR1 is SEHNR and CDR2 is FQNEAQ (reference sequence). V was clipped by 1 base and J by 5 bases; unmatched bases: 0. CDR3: CASSLGTGDNSPLHF. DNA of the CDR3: TGTGCCAGCAGCTTAGGGACAGGGGATAATTCACCCCTCCACTTT.

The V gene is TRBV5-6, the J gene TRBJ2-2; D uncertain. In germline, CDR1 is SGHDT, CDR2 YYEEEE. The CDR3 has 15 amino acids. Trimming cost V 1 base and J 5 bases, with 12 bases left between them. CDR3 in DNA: TGTGCCAGCAGCTTGACAGCATATGGTACCGGGGAGCTGTTTTTT. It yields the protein CASSLTAYGTGELFF.

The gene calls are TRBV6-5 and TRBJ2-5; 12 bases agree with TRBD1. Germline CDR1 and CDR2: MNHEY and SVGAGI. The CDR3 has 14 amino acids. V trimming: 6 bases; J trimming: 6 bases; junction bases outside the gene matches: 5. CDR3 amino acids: CASSQGTGGQTQYF. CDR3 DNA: TGTGCCAGCAGCCAAGGGACAGGGGGCCAGACCCAGTACTTC.

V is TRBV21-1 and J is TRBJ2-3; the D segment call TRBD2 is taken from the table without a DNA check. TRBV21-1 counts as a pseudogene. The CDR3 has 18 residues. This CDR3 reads CASSPLMGLFSSTDTQYF. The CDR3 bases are TGTGCCAGCAGCCCTCTTATGGGACTTTTTTCTAGCACAGATACGCAGTATTTT.

CDR3 sequence reads: CAWTGTRGENYNEQFF. CDR3 DNA sequence: TGTGCCTGGACCGGGACCCGGGGGGAAAATTACAATGAGCAGTTCTTC. The chain links TRBV30 to TRBJ2-1, with 7 bases matching TRBD2. Germline V gives CDR1 GTSNPN, CDR2 SVGIG (reference sequence). V lost 4 bases and J lost 4; bases outside the gene matches: 13. The CDR3 is 16 residues long.

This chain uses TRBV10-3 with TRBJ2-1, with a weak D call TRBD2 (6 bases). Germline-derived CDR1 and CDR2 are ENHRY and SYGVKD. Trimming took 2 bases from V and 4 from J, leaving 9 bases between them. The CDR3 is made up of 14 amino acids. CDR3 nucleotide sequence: TGTGCCATCAGTGAGGGGGGACTGTACAATGAGCAGTTCTTC. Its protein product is CAISEGGLYNEQFF.

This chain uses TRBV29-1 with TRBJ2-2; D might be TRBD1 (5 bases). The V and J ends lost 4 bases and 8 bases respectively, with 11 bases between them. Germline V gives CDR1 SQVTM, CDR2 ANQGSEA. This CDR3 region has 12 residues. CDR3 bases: TGCAGCGTTGCGTGGGGCAGGGGGGAGCTGTTTTTT. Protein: CSVAWGRGELFF.

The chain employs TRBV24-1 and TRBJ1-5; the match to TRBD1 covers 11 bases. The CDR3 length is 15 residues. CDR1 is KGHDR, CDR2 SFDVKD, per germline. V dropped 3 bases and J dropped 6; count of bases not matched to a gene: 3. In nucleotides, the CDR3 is TGTGCCACCAGTGATCGAGGACAGGGGGCTCAGCCCCAGCATTTT. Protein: CATSDRGQGAQPQHF.

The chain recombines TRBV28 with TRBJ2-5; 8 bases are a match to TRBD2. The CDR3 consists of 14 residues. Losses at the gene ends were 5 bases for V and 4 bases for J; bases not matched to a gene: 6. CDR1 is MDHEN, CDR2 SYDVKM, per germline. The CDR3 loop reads CASSPPSGGETQYF. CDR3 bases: TGTGCCAGCAGTCCCCCCAGCGGGGGAGAGACCCAGTACTTC.

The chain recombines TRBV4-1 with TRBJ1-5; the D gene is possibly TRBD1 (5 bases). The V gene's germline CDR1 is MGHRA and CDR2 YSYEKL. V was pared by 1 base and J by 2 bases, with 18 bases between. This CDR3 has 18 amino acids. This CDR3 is CASSQVGRRGGGNQPQHF. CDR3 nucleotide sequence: TGCGCCAGCAGCCAAGTCGGTCGAAGGGGAGGAGGCAATCAGCCCCAGCATTTT.

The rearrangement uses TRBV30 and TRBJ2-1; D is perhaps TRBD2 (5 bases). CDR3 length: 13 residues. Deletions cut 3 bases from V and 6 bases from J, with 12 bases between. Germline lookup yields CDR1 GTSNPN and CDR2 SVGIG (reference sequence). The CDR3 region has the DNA TGTGCCTGGAGCCCCGGGGATGGCAATGAGCAGTTCTTC. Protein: CAWSPGDGNEQFF.

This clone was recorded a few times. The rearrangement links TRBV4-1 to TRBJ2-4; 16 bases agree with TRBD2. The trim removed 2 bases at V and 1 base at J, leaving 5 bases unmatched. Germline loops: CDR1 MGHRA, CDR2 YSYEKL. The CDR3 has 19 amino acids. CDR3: CASSQTGLAGGRAKNIQYF. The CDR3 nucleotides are TGCGCCAGCAGCCAAACGGGACTAGCGGGAGGGCGGGCCAAAAACATTCAGTACTTC.

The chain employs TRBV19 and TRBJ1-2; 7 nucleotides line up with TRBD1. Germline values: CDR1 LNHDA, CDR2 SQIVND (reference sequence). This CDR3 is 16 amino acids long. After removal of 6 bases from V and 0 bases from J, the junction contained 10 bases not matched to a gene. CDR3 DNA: TGTGCCAGTAGAGGGGGCTTGAATTCGGCTAACTATGGCTACACCTTC. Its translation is CASRGGLNSANYGYTF. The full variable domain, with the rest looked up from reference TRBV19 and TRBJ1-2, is DGGITQSPKYLFRKEGQNVTLSCEQNLNHDAMYWYRQDPGQGLRLIYYSQIVNDFQKGDIAEGYSVSREKKESFPLTVTSAQKNPTAFYLCASRGGLNSANYGYTFGSGTRLTVV.